These 11 T cell receptor beta chains were sequenced from one sample in a study of blood T cell repertoires in COVID-19. Here immunoSEQ multiplex PCR was the method, and the copy in TCRdb shows in-frame clones only, minus some. Here the sample spans about 80,000 clones, around 80% being singletons. The sequenced material came from peripheral blood. These receptors all stem from a woman in her 70s with acute or convalescent COVID-19.

The chain combines TRBV7-3 with TRBJ2-7; unclear D gene. CDR1 is SGHTA, CDR2 FQGTGA, per germline. V lost 1 base, J lost 2 bases, and 15 bases lay in between. The CDR3 covers 16 residues. CDR3 residues: CASSLSDPGFPYEQYF. The CDR3 DNA reads as TGTGCCAGCAGCTTAAGTGACCCCGGGTTCCCCTACGAGCAGTACTTC.

This chain joins TRBV3-1 (or the pseudogene TRBV3-2) and TRBJ1-6; D is undetermined. The germline V gene encodes CDR1 LGHDT and CDR2 YNNKEL (reference sequence). The germline V and J ends were trimmed by 0 bases and 10 bases, with 13 bases remaining between them. The CDR3 extends over 15 amino acids. Here the CDR3 DNA reads TGTGCCAGCAGCCAAGATACCGTCCGGGGATCACCCCTCCACTTT. Translation gives CASSQDTVRGSPLHF.

The DNA for the CDR3 is TGCGCCAGCAGCTTGGTTCAGGGCGGGGATGAAAAACTGTTTTTT. It specifies CASSLVQGGDEKLFF. The J gene is TRBJ1-4, the V gene TRBV5-1; D may be TRBD1 (5 bases). This CDR3 is 15 amino acids long. CDR1 is SGHRS, CDR2 YFSETQ, per germline. V was shortened by 0 bases and J by 6 bases, with 12 bases between the two germline ends.

V and J are TRBV19 and TRBJ1-3; 9 bases match TRBD1. The CDR3 spans 19 residues. The germline V gene has CDR1 LNHDA and CDR2 SQIVND (reference sequence). J gave up 4 bases and V 2 bases, and 15 bases lay outside the gene matches. CDR3 residues: CASSIQGSRQGESGNTIYF. CDR3 sequence (DNA): TGTGCCAGTAGTATACAGGGTTCTAGACAGGGGGAATCGGGAAACACCATATATTTT.

The chain is built from TRBV2 and TRBJ1-2; 7 bases are shared with TRBD1. The V gene end was trimmed by 7 bases and the J gene end by 4 bases; junction bases not matched to a gene: 6. The CDR3 covers 13 residues. The V gene's germline CDR1 is SNHLY and CDR2 FYNNEI. The CDR3: CASTPGGAYGYTF. The CDR3 DNA sequence: TGTGCCAGCACCCCAGGGGGAGCCTATGGCTACACCTTC. The variable domain in full, completed from reference TRBV2 and TRBJ1-2, reads EPEVTQTPSHQVTQMGQEVILRCVPISNHLYFYWYRQILGQKVEFLVSFYNNEISEKSEIFDDQFSVERPDGSNFTLKIRSTKLEDSAMYFCASTPGGAYGYTFGSGTRLTVV.

V is TRBV15 and J is TRBJ2-5, with D maybe TRBD1 (6 bases). Germline V lookup: CDR1 LNHNV, CDR2 YYDKDF (reference sequence). The CDR3 totals 13 residues. Trimming took off 6 bases at V and 1 base at J, with 9 bases between the two ends. CDR3 bases: TGTGCCACCAGAGGGGACACCCAAGAGACCCAGTACTTC. Its protein product is CATRGDTQETQYF.

This clone showed up just a few times. The chain has TRBV9 and TRBJ2-2, with TRBD1 identical over 8 bases. Germline loops: CDR1 SGDLS, CDR2 YYNGEE. Trimming cost V 0 bases and J 6 bases; bases outside gene matches: 19. The CDR3 is 20 amino acids. The chain's CDR3 is CASSVEVGAGGFTVAGELFF. CDR3 coding DNA: TGTGCCAGCAGCGTAGAAGTAGGCGCAGGGGGCTTTACAGTCGCCGGGGAGCTGTTTTTT.

The chain links TRBV19 to TRBJ2-1, with 14 bases matching TRBD2. CDR3 length: 15 residues. After removal of 5 bases from V and 11 bases from J, the junction contained 8 bases not matched to a gene. Looked up from germline, CDR1 is LNHDA and CDR2 is SQIVND (reference sequence). In DNA form, the CDR3 reads TGTGCCAGTAGTCTCGGGACTAGCGGGAGTTTTCAGCAGTTCTTC. It encodes CASSLGTSGSFQQFF. The whole variable domain, filled in from reference TRBV19 and TRBJ2-1, reads DGGITQSPKYLFRKEGQNVTLSCEQNLNHDAMYWYRQDPGQGLRLIYYSQIVNDFQKGDIAEGYSVSREKKESFPLTVTSAQKNPTAFYLCASSLGTSGSFQQFFGPGTRLTVL.

The gene calls are TRBV27 and TRBJ2-5, with a tentative D call TRBD2 (6 bases). This CDR3 is built from 15 residues. The germline V gene has CDR1 MNHEY and CDR2 SMNVEV (reference sequence). The V end was cut by 5 bases, the J end by 6 bases, with 19 bases between. CDR3 DNA: TGTGCCAGCAGTATTGGGACGGGTGGCGGGAAGACCCAGTACTTC. Amino acids: CASSIGTGGGKTQYF.

The chain combines TRBV4-1 with TRBJ1-5; D uncertain. This CDR3 region has 18 residues. CDR1 is MGHRA and CDR2 is YSYEKL in the germline V gene. V lost 1 base to trimming and J lost 1 base, with 17 bases between them. The CDR3 region is CASSQAINTALSNQPQHF. The CDR3 region has the DNA TGCGCCAGCAGCCAAGCGATTAACACAGCCTTAAGCAATCAGCCCCAGCATTTT.

This clone appeared once. The gene calls are TRBV7-6 and TRBJ2-7; 7 bases fit TRBD1. Losses at the gene ends were 5 bases for V and 1 base for J; bases not matched to a gene: 8. Germline-derived CDR1 and CDR2 are SGHVS and FNYEAQ. This CDR3 has 15 amino acids. This CDR3 reads CASSPGTVLSYEQYF. DNA for the CDR3: TGTGCCAGCAGCCCTGGGACAGTCCTTTCCTACGAGCAGTACTTC.